This record looks at one TCR beta chain sequence and its context. The method was immunoSEQ multiplex PCR; TCRdb's version includes in-frame clones alone and lacks a portion of them. The table lists a few hundred thousand clones, 80% to 90% of them singletons, with approximately 0.92% in the top ten. Germline V gene sequence: CDR1 SGHNT, CDR2 YYREEE (reference sequence). J lost 0 bases, V lost 2 bases, and 1 base had no gene match. There are 14 residues in the CDR3. This sample was taken from a study of blood T cell repertoires in COVID-19. Sequencing was done on a sample of peripheral blood. The V call is TRBV5-4, the J call TRBJ2-5; the match to TRBD1 covers 7 bases. This clonotype was obtained from a man aged 18 to 30 with COVID-19, enrolled during active disease. Here the CDR3 DNA reads TGTGCCAGCAGCTTTGGACAGGACCAAGAGACCCAGTACTTC. It specifies CASSFGQDQETQYF.